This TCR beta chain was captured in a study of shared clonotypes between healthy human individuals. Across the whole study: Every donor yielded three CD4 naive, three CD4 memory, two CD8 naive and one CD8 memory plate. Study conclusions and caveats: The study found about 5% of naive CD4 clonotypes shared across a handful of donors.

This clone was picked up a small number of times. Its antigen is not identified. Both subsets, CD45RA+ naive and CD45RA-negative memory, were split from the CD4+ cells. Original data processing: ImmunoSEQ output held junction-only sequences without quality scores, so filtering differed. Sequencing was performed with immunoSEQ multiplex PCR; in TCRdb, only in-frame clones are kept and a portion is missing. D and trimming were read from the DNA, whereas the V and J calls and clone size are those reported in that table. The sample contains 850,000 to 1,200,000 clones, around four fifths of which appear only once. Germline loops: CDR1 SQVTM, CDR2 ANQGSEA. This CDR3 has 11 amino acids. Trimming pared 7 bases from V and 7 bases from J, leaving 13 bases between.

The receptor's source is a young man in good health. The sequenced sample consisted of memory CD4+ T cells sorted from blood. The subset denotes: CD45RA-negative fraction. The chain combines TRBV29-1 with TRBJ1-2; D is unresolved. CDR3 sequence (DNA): TGCAGCGAAGAGCAAGGCAGTGGCTACACCTTC. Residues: CSEEQGSGYTF.